Listed below are T cell receptor beta chains from one sample, sequenced in a study of post-analysis software for immune sequencing data. From the PCR reads, TCRdb called clonotypes with MiXCR, one entry per CDR3 protein. The data show fewer than 550,000 distinct CDR3 sequences, about a third seen once. The sequencing input was blood. The receptors originated from a girl younger than 18 with multiple sclerosis. CDR3s include the opening cysteine and the closing phenylalanine or tryptophan. A D gene is named only where the DNA matches it firmly. The size entry is marked missing in some rows and otherwise reads once, few, many or a size class.

clone_size j_call d_call v_call cdr3_nt cdr3_aa
few TRBJ1-1 - TRBV12-3/TRBV12-4 TGTGCCAGCAGACCTCCCGTTAGACAGGCCACCGCTTTCTTT CASRPPVRQATAFF
- TRBJ2-1 TRBD1 TRBV4-1 TGCGCCAGCAGCCACCCTCAGGGACAGGGGCTGTATGAGCAGTTCTTC CASSHPQGQGLYEQFF
- TRBJ2-2 - TRBV6-4 TGTGCCAGCAGTGATAGCGCCGGGGAGCTGTTTTTT CASSDSAGELFF
many TRBJ2-7 - TRBV6-5 TGTGCCAGCAGTAACGACAGGAGCGCCTACGAGCAGTACTTC CASSNDRSAYEQYF
- TRBJ2-3 - TRBV4-1 TGCGCCAGCAGCCAAGCTCTGGGGGGGGCGCGGGATACGCAGTATTTT CASSQALGGARDTQYF
once TRBJ2-7 TRBD1 TRBV7-9 TGTGCCAGCAGCTCCTACGGGACAGGGTGCTACGAGCAGTACTTC CASSSYGTGCYEQYF
many TRBJ1-2 - TRBV6-5 TGTGCCAGCAAGAAGGTTAACTATGGCTACACCTTC CASKKVNYGYTF
- TRBJ2-1 TRBD2 TRBV12-3/TRBV12-4 TGTGCCAGCAGTTCCCGGGGAGGGACTAATGAGCAGTTCTTC CASSSRGGTNEQFF
- TRBJ1-6 TRBD1 TRBV20-1 TGCAGTGCTAGAGAGCAGGGGGATAATTCACCCCTCCACTTT CSAREQGDNSPLHF
- TRBJ2-7 - TRBV14 TGTGCCAGCAGCCAGAAGGGACCGATGCTCGGCGAGCAGTACTTC CASSQKGPMLGEQYF
- TRBJ2-3 - TRBV28 TGTGCCAGCAGTTTATGGGGCCGGGGGCCTAGCACAGATACGCAGTATTTT CASSLWGRGPSTDTQYF
- TRBJ1-6 TRBD1 TRBV28 TGTGCCAGCAGTTTACTGGGACAGGCAGCAGGGAATTCACCCCTCCACTTT CASSLLGQAAGNSPLHF
few TRBJ2-3 - TRBV7-8 TGTGCCAGCAGCCCCCAGTTCAGTAGGGGATACACAGATACGCAGTATTTT CASSPQFSRGYTDTQYF
many TRBJ2-5 - TRBV7-2 TGTGCCAGCATCCAAGAGACCCAGTACTTC CASIQETQYF
- TRBJ1-2 - TRBV6-6 TGTGCCAGCAGTTACCCCTCCCTTGAGGGAAGCGGCTACACCTTC CASSYPSLEGSGYTF
- TRBJ2-3 - TRBV7-2 TGTGCCAGCAGCTTAGCGTGGACAAGGGGCACAGATACGCGGTATTTT CASSLAWTRGTDTRYF
- TRBJ2-1 - TRBV20-1 TGCAGTGCTAGAGATTTTGGGGTTTGGGGCTCCTACAATGAGCAGTTCTTC CSARDFGVWGSYNEQFF
- TRBJ1-2 - TRBV12-3/TRBV12-4 TGTGCCAGCAGCACACAGGGAAATGGCTACACCTTC CASSTQGNGYTF
few TRBJ1-1 - TRBV29-1 TGCAGCGTAGCCTATGTTGGGGAAGTGAACACTGAAGCTTTCTTT CSVAYVGEVNTEAFF
few TRBJ2-7 - TRBV10-2 TGCGCCAGCAGTGTGGGCAGAACCTACGAGCAGTACTTC CASSVGRTYEQYF
few TRBJ2-7 TRBD2 TRBV9 TGTGCCAGCAGCGTAAACCCTAGCGGGGGTGGCGAGCAGTACTTC CASSVNPSGGGEQYF
few TRBJ1-5 TRBD1 TRBV15 TGTGCCACCAGCGTAAGACGACAGGGTGATCAGCCCCAGCATTTT CATSVRRQGDQPQHF
- TRBJ1-1 TRBD1 TRBV12-3/TRBV12-4 TGTGCCAGCAGTTGGGGACAGACGAACGCTGAAGCTTTCTTT CASSWGQTNAEAFF
- TRBJ1-5 TRBD1 TRBV27 TGTGCCAGCAGTTTTTCGGACAGGGCAAATCAGCCCCAGCATTTT CASSFSDRANQPQHF
- TRBJ2-7 - TRBV2 TGTGCCAGCAGTGAAATCGACTACGACGAGCAGTACTTC CASSEIDYDEQYF
- TRBJ2-3 - TRBV6-5 TGTGCCAGCAGCCGGGGGACTGACGGGGATACGCAGTATTTT CASSRGTDGDTQYF
few TRBJ2-3 - TRBV29-1 TGCAGCGTTGAAGATCCTCCGGAAGGGACCACAGATACGCAGTATTTT CSVEDPPEGTTDTQYF
- TRBJ1-6 - TRBV6-1 TGTGCCAGCAGAACCCACCTTACGTCCCAGTATAATTCACCCCTCCACTTT CASRTHLTSQYNSPLHF
- TRBJ2-7 - TRBV29-1 TGCAGCGTTGGGGGAGCAGGGCCTAGCTACGAGCAGTACTTC CSVGGAGPSYEQYF
- TRBJ2-3 - TRBV12-3/TRBV12-4 TGTGCCAGCAGGCCTTTGGACACAGATACGCAGTATTTT CASRPLDTDTQYF
- TRBJ2-5 TRBD2 TRBV2 TGTGCCAGCAGTGGGGGACTAGTAATCCAAGAGACCCAGTACTTC CASSGGLVIQETQYF
few TRBJ2-1 TRBD2 TRBV29-1 TGCAGCGGCCGGAAACTAGCGGGGGGGCCCAATGAGCAGTTCTTC CSGRKLAGGPNEQFF
many TRBJ1-2 - TRBV20-1 TGCAGTGCTGGGGGACATTCGGATCCTTATGGCTACACCTTC CSAGGHSDPYGYTF
many TRBJ2-5 TRBD1 TRBV29-1 TGCAGCGTTGACTGGGTGGGGACAGTACAAGAGACCCAGTACTTC CSVDWVGTVQETQYF
few TRBJ2-7 - TRBV4-1 TGCGCCAGCAGCCAAGGCCGATTAGGTTTTTCCGGGGACGAGCAGTACTTC CASSQGRLGFSGDEQYF
- TRBJ2-5 - TRBV20-1 TGCAGTGCTAGATCAGCAGGGATCGTGGCGGAGACCCAGTACTTC CSARSAGIVAETQYF
few TRBJ2-3 - TRBV9 TGTGCCAGCAGCCCGGGACCAAACACAGATACGCAGTATTTT CASSPGPNTDTQYF
few TRBJ2-7 - TRBV20-1 TGCAGTGCTAGCTCGGGCACCCTCTACGAGCAGTACTTC CSASSGTLYEQYF
- TRBJ2-7 - TRBV7-3 TGTGCCAGCAGCTTAACTAGGACCCCAAGTGGCGAGCAGTACTTC CASSLTRTPSGEQYF
few TRBJ2-3 - TRBV20-1 TGCAGTGCGGGACATTTCACAGATACGCAGTATTTT CSAGHFTDTQYF
- TRBJ2-1 TRBD2 TRBV28 TGTGCCAGCAAGACTAGCGGGGGGGAATCAAATGAGCAGTTCTTC CASKTSGGESNEQFF
- TRBJ1-4 TRBD1 TRBV6-6 TGTGCCAGCAGTTACGAGGGACAGAGGGATGAAAAACTGTTTTTT CASSYEGQRDEKLFF
- TRBJ2-1 - TRBV5-1 TGCGCCAGCAGCGCGGACGGATTTAGCTCCTACAATGGGCAGTTCTTC CASSADGFSSYNGQFF
- TRBJ2-2 TRBD2 TRBV5-1 TGCGCCAGCAGTGTGCTAGCGGGGGGGACGAACACCGGGGAGCTGTTTTTT CASSVLAGGTNTGELFF
- TRBJ2-3 - TRBV28 TGTGCCAGCAGCACAGGGTCAGGGGCCGACGCTAGCACAGATACGCAGTATTTT CASSTGSGADASTDTQYF
- TRBJ2-3 TRBD1 TRBV10-3 TGTGCCATCAGTGCGGGACAGGGGTCCAGCACAGATACGCAGTATTTT CAISAGQGSSTDTQYF
few TRBJ1-2 - TRBV18 TGTGCCAGCTCACCACCAATTGGGGATGGCTACACCTTC CASSPPIGDGYTF
- TRBJ2-6 TRBD1 TRBV28 TGTGCCAGCAGCTCGGGGAGACAGGGTACTGGGGCCAACGTCCTGACTTTC CASSSGRQGTGANVLTF
many TRBJ2-5 - TRBV7-2 TGTGCCAGCAGCGCCACCGAGACCCAGTACTTC CASSATETQYF
few TRBJ1-5 - TRBV12-3/TRBV12-4 TGTGCCAGCACCCTATCAGGTCGCAATCAGCCCCAGCATTTT CASTLSGRNQPQHF
- TRBJ2-1 - TRBV5-1 TGCGCCAGCAGCCTCGGGAGCCAAGAGACCCAGTTCTTC CASSLGSQETQFF
many TRBJ2-5 TRBD2 TRBV6-5 TGTGCCAGCAGTACGTCTAGCGGGCTGGAGACCCAGTACTTC CASSTSSGLETQYF
few TRBJ1-2 - TRBV12-3/TRBV12-4 TGTGCCAGCAGTGGTTGGACGGGCGCGACCCATGGCTACACCTTC CASSGWTGATHGYTF
few TRBJ1-2 - TRBV12-3/TRBV12-4 TGTGCCAGCAGTCAACGGCCGGGTGATGGCTACACCTTC CASSQRPGDGYTF